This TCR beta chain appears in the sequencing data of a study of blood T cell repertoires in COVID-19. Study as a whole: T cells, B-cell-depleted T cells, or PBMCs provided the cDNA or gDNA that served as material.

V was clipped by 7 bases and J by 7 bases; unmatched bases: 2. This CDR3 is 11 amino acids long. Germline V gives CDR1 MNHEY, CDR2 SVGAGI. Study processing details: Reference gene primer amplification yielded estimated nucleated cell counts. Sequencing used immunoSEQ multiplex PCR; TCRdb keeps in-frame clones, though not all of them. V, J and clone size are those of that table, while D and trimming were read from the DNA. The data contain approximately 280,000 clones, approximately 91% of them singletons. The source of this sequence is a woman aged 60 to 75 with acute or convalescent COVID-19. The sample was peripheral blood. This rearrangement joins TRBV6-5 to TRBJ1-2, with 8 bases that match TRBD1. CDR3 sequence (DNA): TGTGCCAGCACCGGGACAGGTGGCTACACCTTC. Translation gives CASTGTGGYTF.